Described below is a single T cell receptor beta chain sequence and its context. Making the TCR beta cDNA relied on 5'RACE template switching with UMIs. Using the 5' RACE reads, TCRdb records one entry per CDR3 protein without DNA. Its table records about 550,000 distinct CDR3 sequences. Germline loops: CDR1 GTSNPN, CDR2 SVGIG (reference sequence). The CDR3 sequence is 13 residues long. These data are taken from a study of T cells expressing NK-cell markers. Turning to the study itself: Sorted CD3+CD56+NKG2C+, CD3+CD56+NKG2C- and CD3+CD56-NKG2C+ T cells provided the TCR beta repertoires.

Sequences were obtained from blood T cells: a sorted CD56 or NKG2C T cell subset, CD4+ or CD8+ T cells, or bulk PBMC T cells (not recorded which). This clonotype was sampled from a man between 18 and 29 years old in good health. V usage is TRBV30 and J usage is TRBJ2-1. This CDR3 reads CAWTQLLGNEQFF.